Here is one T cell receptor beta chain with its context. Germline V CDR1 and CDR2: SNHLY, FYNNEI. With V trimmed by 2 bases and J by 3 bases, 8 bases remained unmatched. The CDR3 consists of 16 residues. The record originates from a study of PD-1 blockade in classical Hodgkin lymphoma. Sample time point: cycle 4 day 1 (C4D1), after 6 weeks of nivolumab. Brentuximab vedotin exposure varied, and every patient relapsed after autologous stem cell transplantation. The method was immunoSEQ multiplex PCR; TCRdb's version includes in-frame clones alone and lacks a portion of them. Of about 96,000 clones in the sample, approximately 94% are singletons; the top ten hold roughly 2%.

V and J are TRBV2 and TRBJ2-7; 9 positions match TRBD2. This receptor was obtained from a human donor with classical Hodgkin lymphoma. The input for sequencing was peripheral blood mononuclear cells (PBMCs), taken before the fourth cycle of nivolumab. CDR3 sequence: CASSEFRRGGDYEQYF. The CDR3 region has the DNA TGTGCCAGCAGTGAATTCCGTCGCGGGGGGGACTACGAGCAGTACTTC.